Listed here are 31 T cell receptor beta chains from one sample, sequenced in a study of blood T cell repertoires in COVID-19. The data were produced by immunoSEQ multiplex PCR, yet TCRdb's version contains in-frame clones alone and is incomplete. Among 60,000 to 70,000 clones, approximately 88% were seen once, and the ten largest hold 8.5% to 10%. Sequences were obtained from peripheral blood. The receptors derive from a middle-aged man with active COVID-19.

This clone was counted once. The chain is built from TRBV27 and TRBJ2-7; D is unresolved. Germline lookup yields CDR1 MNHEY and CDR2 SMNVEV (reference sequence). There are 13 residues in the CDR3. Deletions cut 6 bases from V and 1 base from J, with 10 bases between. This CDR3 is CASSHGRSYEQYF. CDR3 coding DNA: TGTGCCAGCAGCCACGGCAGGTCCTACGAGCAGTACTTC.

There are a few counts of this clone. The chain has TRBV19 and TRBJ1-6, with D perhaps matching TRBD1 (5 bases). Between the trimmed V and J ends, which lost 3 bases and 14 bases, there was a span of 23 bases. From germline, CDR1 is LNHDA and CDR2 SQIVND (reference sequence). CDR3 length: 16 amino acids. In DNA, the CDR3 is TGTGCCAGTAGTATGGCCCAGCAGGCCTCAGGGCGATCCCTCCACTTT. This encodes CASSMAQQASGRSLHF.

This clone came up once. The V call is TRBV27, the J call TRBJ2-2; 8 positions agree with TRBD1. Losses at the gene ends were 6 bases for V and 4 bases for J; bases not matched to a gene: 4. This CDR3 is 14 amino acids long. The germline V gene has CDR1 MNHEY and CDR2 SMNVEV (reference sequence). The CDR3 spells CASRGQEGTGELFF. The CDR3 coding sequence is TGTGCCAGCAGGGGACAGGAGGGCACCGGGGAGCTGTTTTTT.

This chain joins TRBV27 and TRBJ2-2; 7 bases line up with TRBD2. The germline CDR1 and CDR2 sequences are MNHEY and SMNVEV (reference sequence). V trimming: 2 bases; J trimming: 6 bases; junction bases outside the gene matches: 9. CDR3 size: 16 residues. Written as DNA, the CDR3 is TGTGCCAGCAGTTTACATGGACTAGAATTGGCCGGGGAGCTGTTTTTT. Residues: CASSLHGLELAGELFF.

The gene calls are TRBV6-1 and TRBJ1-5; D gene ambiguous. The V end was cut by 3 bases, the J end by 0 bases, with 9 bases between. The germline V gene encodes CDR1 MNHNS and CDR2 SASEGT. The CDR3 is 15 residues long. DNA of the CDR3: TGTGCCAGCAGTGACAGTCCTTATAGCAATCAGCCCCAGCATTTT. Protein product: CASSDSPYSNQPQHF.

The chain links TRBV5-8 to TRBJ1-5; TRBD1 aligns across 7 bases. CDR3 length: 15 amino acids. Germline V gene lookup returns CDR1 SGHTS and CDR2 YDEGEE. The junction had 7 bases not matched to a gene; V was cut back by 7 bases and J by 0 bases. CDR3 sequence (DNA): TGTGCCAGCGCGGACAGGAAGTATAGCAATCAGCCCCAGCATTTT. As protein: CASADRKYSNQPQHF.

The chain uses TRBV5-1 and TRBJ2-3; unclear D gene. CDR1 is SGHRS, CDR2 YFSETQ, per germline. Trimming shortened V by 0 bases and J by 5 bases, and 13 bases separated the two germline ends. CDR3 size: 15 residues. CDR3 amino acids: CASSLAGSSGDTQYF. The CDR3 region has the DNA TGCGCCAGCAGCTTGGCCGGCAGTTCAGGAGATACGCAGTATTTT. Drawing the rest from reference TRBV5-1 and TRBJ2-3, the complete variable domain is KAGVTQTPRYLIKTRGQQVTLSCSPISGHRSVSWYQQTPGQGLQFLFEYFSETQRNKGNFPGRFSGRQFSNSRSEMNVSTLELGDSALYLCASSLAGSSGDTQYFGPGTRLTVL.

The rearrangement links TRBV5-1 to TRBJ2-2; 7 bases map to TRBD2. The J segment lost 0 bases and the V segment lost 3 bases, leaving 5 bases of the junction unmatched. The CDR3 spans 16 residues. Germline CDR1 reads SGHRS; CDR2 reads YFSETQ. The DNA for the CDR3 is TGCGCCAGCAGCTCCCCGACTAGCCCGAACACCGGGGAGCTGTTTTTT. It yields the protein CASSSPTSPNTGELFF.

The chain recombines TRBV29-1 with TRBJ2-2; 8 bases are shared with TRBD1. The CDR3 has 15 residues. V was pared by 4 bases and J by 3 bases, with 7 bases of the junction left unmatched. Germline loops: CDR1 SQVTM, CDR2 ANQGSEA. The CDR3 region is CSVARQGAHTGELFF. CDR3 coding DNA: TGCAGCGTTGCCAGGCAGGGGGCGCACACCGGGGAGCTGTTTTTT.

This clone showed up just once. This chain joins TRBV6-1 and TRBJ2-7; 8 bases line up with TRBD2. CDR1 is MNHNS and CDR2 is SASEGT in the germline V gene. The CDR3 covers 15 residues. After removal of 0 bases from V and 5 bases from J, the junction contained 6 bases not matched to a gene. DNA for the CDR3: TGTGCCAGCAGTGAAGCCCAAGCGGGAGACCACGAGCAGTACTTC. This gives the protein CASSEAQAGDHEQYF.

The chain recombines TRBV4-3 with TRBJ1-1; D is possibly TRBD1 (5 bases). The CDR3 runs to 17 residues. V was clipped by 0 bases and J by 1 base, with 15 bases between them. The germline V gene encodes CDR1 LGHNA and CDR2 YSLEER. DNA of the CDR3: TGCGCCAGCAGCCAAGATCACATTCGGGGGGGGAACACTGAAGCTTTCTTT. This gives the protein CASSQDHIRGGNTEAFF.

The V gene is TRBV19, the J gene TRBJ1-5, with D tentatively TRBD1 (5 bases). The CDR3 contains 14 residues. Germline V gene lookup returns CDR1 LNHDA and CDR2 SQIVND (reference sequence). The V end lost 9 bases, the J end lost 1 base, and 13 bases lay between the germline ends. The CDR3 reads CASIQGGSNQPQHF. DNA for the CDR3: TGTGCCAGCATCCAGGGTGGCAGCAATCAGCCCCAGCATTTT. Filled out from reference TRBV19 and TRBJ1-5, the complete variable domain reads DGGITQSPKYLFRKEGQNVTLSCEQNLNHDAMYWYRQDPGQGLRLIYYSQIVNDFQKGDIAEGYSVSREKKESFPLTVTSAQKNPTAFYLCASIQGGSNQPQHFGDGTRLSIL.

V gene TRBV29-1 combines with J gene TRBJ1-1; D uncertain. Germline CDR1 is SQVTM and CDR2 is ANQGSEA. The CDR3 length is 12 residues. Trimming stripped 7 bases from V and 1 base from J, with 10 bases between. The CDR3 sequence is CSARTANTEAFF. As DNA, the CDR3 is TGCAGCGCCCGTACTGCGAACACTGAAGCTTTCTTT.

The genes are TRBV6-2 or TRBV6-3 and TRBJ2-2, with D maybe TRBD1 (6 bases). This CDR3 is 16 amino acids long. V shed 0 bases and J shed 1 base, with 9 bases lying between them. Germline V gives CDR1 MNHEY, CDR2 SVGEGT. For the CDR3, the DNA is TGTGCCAGCAGTTACTCCGGGACATTGAACACCGGGGAGCTGTTTTTT. Translated, it gives CASSYSGTLNTGELFF.

The chain carries TRBV5-1 and TRBJ1-1, with D possibly TRBD1 on 5 matching bases. Germline V gene lookup returns CDR1 SGHRS and CDR2 YFSETQ. CDR3 length equals 14 residues. V lost 0 bases to trimming and J lost 4 bases, with 10 bases between them. CDR3 residues: CASSLALGGTEAFF. CDR3 coding DNA: TGCGCCAGCAGCTTGGCCCTGGGGGGCACTGAAGCTTTCTTT.

This CDR3 reads CASSWTQNSPLHF. The CDR3 bases are TGTGCCAGCAGTTGGACACAAAATTCACCCCTCCACTTT. This rearrangement joins TRBV6-2 or TRBV6-3 to TRBJ1-6; TRBD1 is a possible D gene (5 bases). Per germline, CDR1 MNHEY and CDR2 SVGEGT. The V end was cut by 4 bases, the J end by 7 bases, with 8 bases between. This CDR3 has 13 amino acids.

The chain combines TRBV4-2 with TRBJ2-1; TRBD2 agrees at 9 bases. This CDR3 region has 17 residues. The V and J ends lost 1 base and 5 bases, in that order; junction bases with no gene match: 9. CDR1 LGHNA and CDR2 YNFKEQ come from the germline V gene. CDR3 DNA: TGTGCCAGCAGCCAAGGACACTTAGCGGGAGATAACAATGAGCAGTTCTTC. As protein: CASSQGHLAGDNNEQFF.

The chain carries TRBV10-3 and TRBJ2-7; TRBD1 agrees at 10 bases. Unmatched junction bases numbered 3, after V lost 0 bases and J lost 7 bases. This CDR3 has 14 residues. The germline V gene encodes CDR1 ENHRY and CDR2 SYGVKD. The CDR3 is CAISESTGGEEQYF. The DNA for the CDR3 is TGTGCCATCAGTGAGTCGACAGGGGGCGAAGAGCAGTACTTC.

The gene calls are TRBV9 and TRBJ1-6; 7 nucleotides match TRBD1. Trimming at V came to 4 bases and at J to 10 bases, leaving 8 bases not matched to a gene. From germline, CDR1 is SGDLS and CDR2 YYNGEE. There are 14 residues in the CDR3. For the CDR3, the DNA is TGTGCCAGCAGCATTCGGACAGGAGGGTCACCCCTCCACTTT. Its protein is CASSIRTGGSPLHF.

The chain couples TRBV2 to TRBJ2-1, with D perhaps matching TRBD2 (6 bases). In germline, CDR1 is SNHLY, CDR2 FYNNEI. This CDR3 comprises 14 residues. V was pared by 8 bases and J by 4 bases, with 15 bases between. The CDR3 nucleotides are TGTGCCAGCCAGCTAGCGCCGATTTACAATGAGCAGTTCTTC. As protein: CASQLAPIYNEQFF.

The rearrangement links TRBV5-1 to TRBJ2-3; tentatively, D is TRBD2 (6 bases). V gave up 0 bases and J gave up 3 bases, with 8 bases separating them. CDR3 length: 14 amino acids. Germline V gene lookup returns CDR1 SGHRS and CDR2 YFSETQ. The CDR3 DNA reads as TGCGCCAGCAGCTTGGTGGGGACTACAGATACGCAGTATTTT. Translation: CASSLVGTTDTQYF.

The V call is TRBV2, the J call TRBJ2-3; TRBD1 matches 8 bases. The germline V gene has CDR1 SNHLY and CDR2 FYNNEI. Trimming took 6 bases from V and 2 from J; bases not matched to a gene: 4. This CDR3 has 14 amino acids. The CDR3 sequence is CASSPGQDTDTQYF. The CDR3 region has the DNA TGTGCCAGCAGCCCGGGACAGGACACAGATACGCAGTATTTT.

The gene calls are TRBV3-1 (or the pseudogene TRBV3-2) and TRBJ2-1, with a possible D match to TRBD2 (6 bases). The CDR3 covers 16 residues. Per the germline V gene, CDR1 is LGHDT and CDR2 is YNNKEL (reference sequence). V was trimmed by 0 bases and J by 8 bases, leaving 17 bases between them. CDR3 amino acids: CASSQDLGGPRDEQFF. In DNA form, the CDR3 reads TGTGCCAGCAGCCAAGATTTGGGAGGCCCCAGGGATGAGCAGTTCTTC.

The CDR3 coding sequence is TGTGCCAGCAGCTTATACTCTGGAAACACCATATATTTT. This translates into CASSLYSGNTIYF. The chain links TRBV7-8 to TRBJ1-3; D not resolved. V lost 2 bases and J lost 0, with 2 bases in between. CDR1 and CDR2 from the germline V gene are SGHVS and FQNEAQ. This CDR3 comprises 13 residues.

This sequence joins TRBV6-5 and TRBJ2-7; tentatively, D is TRBD2 (7 bases). CDR1 and CDR2 (germline): MNHEY, SVGAGI. V was trimmed by 4 bases and J by 8 bases, leaving 18 bases between them. This CDR3 is built from 14 residues. In DNA form, the CDR3 reads TGTGCCAGCAGTTCCCCGGGGGGCTTGGTGAAGCAGTACTTC. Translating gives CASSSPGGLVKQYF.

J is TRBJ2-6 and V is TRBV7-8, with TRBD1 matching over 7 bases. CDR1 is SGHVS, CDR2 FQNEAQ, per germline. With 2 bases clipped from V and 1 base from J, the junction kept 11 bases outside the gene matches. The CDR3 totals 19 residues. The CDR3 nucleotides are TGTGCCAGCAGCTTAATTTCGGGACAGTCGAAATCTGGGGCCAACGTCCTGACTTTC. Translation gives CASSLISGQSKSGANVLTF.

The chain combines TRBV19 with TRBJ1-4; the D is unclear. The CDR3 sequence is 15 residues long. The V end lost 6 bases, the J end lost 8 bases, and 19 bases lay between the germline ends. Looked up from germline, CDR1 is LNHDA and CDR2 is SQIVND (reference sequence). The CDR3 sequence: CASRPIDGGQEKLFF. In DNA form, the CDR3 reads TGTGCCAGTAGACCAATCGACGGAGGGCAAGAAAAACTGTTTTTT.

The V gene is TRBV5-8, the J gene TRBJ2-7, with 11 bases matching TRBD2. The CDR3 is 16 residues long. V shed 3 bases, J shed 2 bases, and the junction held 7 bases outside the gene matches. Germline values: CDR1 SGHTS, CDR2 YDEGEE. As DNA, the CDR3 is TGTGCCAGCAGCTGGGTGGGACTAGCGGACCCCTACGAGCAGTACTTC. This translates into CASSWVGLADPYEQYF.

V gene TRBV19 combines with J gene TRBJ2-6; D possibly corresponds to TRBD1 (6 bases). Trimming took off 7 bases at V and 11 bases at J, with 21 bases between the two ends. Looked up from germline, CDR1 is LNHDA and CDR2 is SQIVND (reference sequence). The CDR3 extends over 15 amino acids. DNA of the CDR3: TGTGCCAGTAAGTCGGGCAGGGGCGAGGGCCACGTCCTGACTTTC. Residues: CASKSGRGEGHVLTF.

This CDR3 reads CATSDGTSGSAGQYF. The CDR3 DNA is TGTGCCACCAGTGATGGTACTAGCGGGAGTGCCGGGCAGTATTTT. V is TRBV24-1 and J is TRBJ2-3, with TRBD2 matching over 11 bases. The CDR3 spans 15 residues. With 3 bases clipped from V and 11 bases from J, the junction kept 9 bases outside the gene matches. The germline V gene has CDR1 KGHDR and CDR2 SFDVKD.

V is TRBV15 and J is TRBJ1-3; D is unresolved. This CDR3 comprises 13 residues. V was shortened by 0 bases and J by 4 bases, with 4 bases between the two germline ends. CDR1 LNHNV and CDR2 YYDKDF come from the germline V gene (reference sequence). Here the CDR3 DNA reads TGTGCCACCAGCAGAGATATCGGAAACACCATATATTTT. Residues: CATSRDIGNTIYF.